The present TCR beta chain was sequenced within a study of T cell responses to AZD1222 COVID-19 vaccine. The CDR3 consists of 14 residues. V was clipped by 3 bases and J by 4 bases; unmatched bases: 3. The germline CDR1 and CDR2 sequences are LGHNA and YSLEER. Overall study results and limits: No day 14 peak samples; only post-peak repertoires were characterized.

Produced via immunoSEQ multiplex PCR; TCRdb's table is partial and in-frame only. Counted here are some 97,000 clones, more than 70% occurring once; the ten biggest clones make up 3.5% to 4.5%. The table lists this clone with a count of one. Its antigen is unidentified. The sequences come from peripheral blood, collected on day 0 of MenACWY control vaccination. The chain carries TRBV4-3 and TRBJ2-5; TRBD1 agrees at 9 bases. The sequence came from an adult in good health. The CDR3: CASSQATGGETQYF. The DNA of the CDR3 is TGCGCCAGCAGCCAGGCGACAGGGGGAGAGACCCAGTACTTC.